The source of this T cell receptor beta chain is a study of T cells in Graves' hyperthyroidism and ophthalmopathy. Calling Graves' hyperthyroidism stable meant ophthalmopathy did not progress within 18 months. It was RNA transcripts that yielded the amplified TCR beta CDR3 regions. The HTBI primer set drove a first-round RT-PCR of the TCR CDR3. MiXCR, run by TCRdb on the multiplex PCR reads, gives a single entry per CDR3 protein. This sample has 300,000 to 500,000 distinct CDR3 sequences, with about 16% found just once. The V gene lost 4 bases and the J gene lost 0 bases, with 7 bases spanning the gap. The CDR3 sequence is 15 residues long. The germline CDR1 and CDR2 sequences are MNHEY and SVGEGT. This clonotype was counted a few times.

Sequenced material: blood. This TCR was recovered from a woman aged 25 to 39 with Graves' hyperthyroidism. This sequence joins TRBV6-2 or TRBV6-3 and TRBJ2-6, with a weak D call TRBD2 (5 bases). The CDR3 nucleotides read TGTGCCAGCAGTTCTCGGGGCTCTGGGGCCAACGTCCTGACTTTC. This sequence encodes CASSSRGSGANVLTF.